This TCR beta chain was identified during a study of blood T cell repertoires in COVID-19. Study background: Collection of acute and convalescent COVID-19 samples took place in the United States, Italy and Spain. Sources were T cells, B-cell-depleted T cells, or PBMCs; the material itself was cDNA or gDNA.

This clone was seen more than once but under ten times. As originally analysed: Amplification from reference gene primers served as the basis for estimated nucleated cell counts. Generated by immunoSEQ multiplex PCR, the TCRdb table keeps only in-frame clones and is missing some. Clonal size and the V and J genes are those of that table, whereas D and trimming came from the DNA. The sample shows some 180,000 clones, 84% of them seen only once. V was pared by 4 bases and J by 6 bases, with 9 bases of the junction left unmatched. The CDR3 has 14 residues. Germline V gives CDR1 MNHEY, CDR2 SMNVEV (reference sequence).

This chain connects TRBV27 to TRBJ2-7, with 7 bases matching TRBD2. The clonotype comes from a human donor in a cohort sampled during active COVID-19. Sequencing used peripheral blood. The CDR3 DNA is TGTGCCAGCAGTTGGTCTAGCGGCGGGTTCGAGCAGTACTTC. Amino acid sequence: CASSWSSGGFEQYF.